Listed here is a single T cell receptor beta chain. TCRdb keeps only in-frame clones here, not all; method: immunoSEQ multiplex PCR. This sample has roughly 70,000 clones, with over 75% found just once. Germline V CDR1 and CDR2: SQVTM, ANQGSEA. CDR3 length equals 15 residues. V was trimmed by 4 bases and J by 0 bases, leaving 16 bases between them. These data are taken from a study of blood T cell repertoires in COVID-19. Looking at the study overall: Researchers got acute and convalescent COVID-19 samples from the United States, Italy and Spain.

The receptor was isolated from a human donor in a cohort sampled during active COVID-19. V gene TRBV29-1 combines with J gene TRBJ2-7; tentatively, D is TRBD2 (6 bases). Sequencing was performed on peripheral blood. The CDR3 reads CSVGLSGRSSYEQYF. The CDR3, as DNA: TGCAGCGTTGGGTTGTCAGGGAGGAGCTCCTACGAGCAGTACTTC.